This T cell receptor (beta chain) was identified in a study of cytomegalovirus exposure and HLA in healthy donors. Study results and caveats: As a later analysis showed, a missense DCLRE1C variant was linked to trimming of TCR beta V- and J-genes. An apparent linkage of common viral pathogens to several of the most significant clusters emerged in a later analysis. Altogether, 160 or so TCR beta chains were recorded as cytomegalovirus-associated.

The V gene's germline CDR1 is SGHRS and CDR2 YFSETQ. With 4 bases clipped from V and 5 bases from J, the junction kept 3 bases outside the gene matches. The CDR3 covers 14 residues. The PCR contained 60 Vbeta and 13 Jbeta primers. Sequenced by immunoSEQ multiplex PCR; TCRdb stores in-frame clones only, minus some. The sample includes approximately 40,000 clones. Regarding this clone: Its matching antigen is unknown.

V gene TRBV5-1 combines with J gene TRBJ2-3; TRBD1 agrees at 11 bases. The sequence derives from a woman in her twenties or thirties in good health and CMV-seronegative. Sequencing used PBMCs. The CDR3 spells CASSPGQGVDTQYF. In nucleotides, the CDR3 is TGCGCCAGCAGCCCGGGACAGGGGGTAGATACGCAGTATTTT.